This is a list of T cell receptor beta chains from one sample in a study of T cells expressing NK-cell markers. TCRdb re-called the 5' RACE reads and gives one entry per CDR3 protein, without DNA. This listing includes 400,000 to 500,000 distinct CDR3 sequences. The sample comprised blood T cells: a sorted CD56 or NKG2C T cell subset, CD4+ or CD8+ T cells, or bulk PBMC T cells (not recorded which). The source is a woman between 18 and 75 years old in good health. Each CDR3 is given with its conserved first and last residue.

>TRBV27|13|TRBJ1-2
CASSNGRNYGYTF
>TRBV7-9|12|TRBJ2-3
CATGTYGDTQYF
>TRBV19|16|TRBJ2-3
CASSPGLALRTDTQYF
>TRBV7-3|19|TRBJ2-2
CASSLTVRGPTSGTGELFF
>TRBV29-1|15|TRBJ1-2
CSVNEGLLSNYGYTF
>TRBV7-2|14|TRBJ1-4
CASSPGQPNEKLFF
>TRBV3-1|14|TRBJ1-1
CASSRDLGGTEAFF
>TRBV29-1|13|TRBJ2-5
CSAQGPWMETQYF
>TRBV7-2|16|TRBJ2-1
CASSLGSGSTYNEQFF
>TRBV7-2|16|TRBJ2-2
CASSSSGIRGMGELFF
>TRBV28|14|TRBJ1-2
CASSSAGTRYGYTF
>TRBV10-3|13|TRBJ1-4
CAISWQISEKLFF
>TRBV7-8|15|TRBJ1-6
CASSPGDTYNSPLHF
>TRBV30|13|TRBJ1-1
CACRSDANTEAFF
>TRBV7-3|15|TRBJ2-3
CASSLSGLSTDTQYF
>TRBV19|13|TRBJ2-7
CASRAGQAYEQYF
>TRBV7-6|17|TRBJ2-7
CASSAVLERGSIYEQYF
>TRBV6-6|13|TRBJ2-7
CATTSGSPYEQYF
>TRBV29-1|14|TRBJ2-7
CSVEDPSGSYEQYF
>TRBV9|15|TRBJ2-1
CASSPRLREYNEQFF
>TRBV27|13|TRBJ1-1
CASGSVRAREAFF
>TRBV29-1|13|TRBJ1-1
CSVDVNRDGQAFF
>TRBV7-6|13|TRBJ2-2
CASSLGRAGELFF
>TRBV7-9|13|TRBJ2-7
CASSSPSGREQYF
>TRBV5-4|16|TRBJ2-2
CASSRVAGANTGELFF